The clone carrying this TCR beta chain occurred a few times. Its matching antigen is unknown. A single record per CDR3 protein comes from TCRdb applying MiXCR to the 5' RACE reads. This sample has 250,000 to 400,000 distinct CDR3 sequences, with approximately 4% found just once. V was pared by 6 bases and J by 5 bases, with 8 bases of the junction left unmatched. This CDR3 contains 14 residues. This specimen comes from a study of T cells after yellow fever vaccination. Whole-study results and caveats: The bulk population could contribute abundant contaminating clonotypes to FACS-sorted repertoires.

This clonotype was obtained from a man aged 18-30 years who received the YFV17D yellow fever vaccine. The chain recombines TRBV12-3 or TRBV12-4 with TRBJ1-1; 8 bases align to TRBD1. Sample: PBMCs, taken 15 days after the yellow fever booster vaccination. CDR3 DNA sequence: TGTGCCAGCAGATCACGGACAGGGCTAACTGAAGCTTTCTTT. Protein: CASRSRTGLTEAFF.